The rows below give T cell receptor beta chains drawn from one sample of a study of human T cells and chemical hapten exposure. TCRdb re-analysed the RACE reads in MiXCR, keeping a single row per CDR3 protein. The top ten hold around 5.6% of the sample, which has about 350,000 distinct CDR3 sequences, under 6.5% seen once. The starting material was whole blood, obtained in connection with sensitization to the hapten diphenylcyclopropenone (DPC). The source is a woman between 18 and 29 years old with alopecia areata. Some clones in this sample may be carry-over from other donors' samples. The CDR3 runs from the conserved cysteine through the conserved F or W. A D gene is named only where the DNA matches it firmly. A clone size is listed for some rows: how often the clone was seen (once, few, many), or a class if it is expanded.

V: TRBV4-3; J: TRBJ2-1; D: TRBD1; size: few; DNA: TGCGCCAGCAGCCAAGACACCGACAGGGAAATTATTTACAATGAGCAGTTCTTC; CDR3: CASSQDTDREIIYNEQFF
V: TRBV14; J: TRBJ1-4; D: TRBD1; size: few; DNA: TGTGCCAGCAGCCTTCGGACAGGGTTGAATGAAAAACTGTTTTTT; CDR3: CASSLRTGLNEKLFF
V: TRBV7-2; J: TRBJ1-6; D: TRBD1; size: many; DNA: TGTGCCAGCGCCCTGACAGGGGATAATTCACCCCTCCACTTT; CDR3: CASALTGDNSPLHF
V: TRBV7-9; J: TRBJ2-7; D: NA; size: NA; DNA: TGTGCCAGCAGGCTCACCATAGGGCCCTACGAGCAGTACTTC; CDR3: CASRLTIGPYEQYF
V: TRBV2; J: TRBJ2-2; D: NA; size: many; DNA: TGTGCCAGCAGTGTAGACTCCAGAGCCGGGGAGCTGTTTTTT; CDR3: CASSVDSRAGELFF
V: TRBV6-6; J: TRBJ1-3; D: NA; size: many; DNA: TGTGCCAGCAGTTCACAGGGTCTCTCTGGAAACACCATATATTTT; CDR3: CASSSQGLSGNTIYF
V: TRBV6-5; J: TRBJ1-4; D: NA; size: few; DNA: TGTGCCAGCAGCCCCGAGACAGCCGGGAATGAAAAACTGTTTTTT; CDR3: CASSPETAGNEKLFF
V: TRBV7-9; J: TRBJ1-5; D: NA; size: NA; DNA: TGTGCCAGCAGCCAAGGGGGTTACTATAGCAATCAGCCCCAGCATTTT; CDR3: CASSQGGYYSNQPQHF
V: TRBV28; J: TRBJ2-3; D: TRBD2; size: NA; DNA: TGTGCCAGCAGCCCAGTCGGAGCGGGGTCGGGCACAGATACGCAGTATTTT; CDR3: CASSPVGAGSGTDTQYF
V: TRBV6-1; J: TRBJ2-3; D: TRBD2; size: many; DNA: TGTGCCAGCAGTGAGGTAGCGGGGTCCACAGATACGCAGTATTTT; CDR3: CASSEVAGSTDTQYF
V: TRBV6-7; J: TRBJ1-6; D: NA; size: NA; DNA: TGTGCCAGCAGTTACTCGTCGTACAGGGAGGCACCCCTCCACTTT; CDR3: CASSYSSYREAPLHF
V: TRBV13; J: TRBJ2-7; D: NA; size: few; DNA: TGTGCCAGCAGTCGCGGGACTTGGAACGAGCAGTACTTC; CDR3: CASSRGTWNEQYF
V: TRBV18; J: TRBJ1-1; D: NA; size: many; DNA: TGTGCCAGCTCACCAGTTAGTATGAACACTGAAGCTTTCTTT; CDR3: CASSPVSMNTEAFF
V: TRBV24-1; J: TRBJ2-7; D: NA; size: few; DNA: TGTGCCACTGGGGACATCCTAACCTCCTACGAGCAGTACTTC; CDR3: CATGDILTSYEQYF
V: TRBV4-1; J: TRBJ1-6; D: NA; size: few; DNA: TGCGCCAGCAGCTGGTCCCAGGGAAATTCACCCCTCCACTTT; CDR3: CASSWSQGNSPLHF
V: TRBV20-1; J: TRBJ2-7; D: NA; size: NA; DNA: TGCAGTGCTAGGGGGGGACCCCTCTCGGGCCTCTACGAGCAGTACTTC; CDR3: CSARGGPLSGLYEQYF
V: TRBV5-1; J: TRBJ2-3; D: TRBD2; size: many; DNA: TGCGCCAGCAGCTTGTTTGCGGCGGGGGGGCAAGGAGATACGCAGTATTTT; CDR3: CASSLFAAGGQGDTQYF
V: TRBV10-2; J: TRBJ2-3; D: TRBD2; size: few; DNA: TGCGCCAGCAGCCCACCCGGGAGCGGGGGGGCCCTGAGCACAGATACGCAGTATTTT; CDR3: CASSPPGSGGALSTDTQYF
V: TRBV5-5; J: TRBJ1-6; D: NA; size: few; DNA: TGTGCCAGCAGCTTTTCAGGGGACCCCTATAATTCACCCCTCCACTTT; CDR3: CASSFSGDPYNSPLHF
V: TRBV28; J: TRBJ1-3; D: NA; size: NA; DNA: TGTGCCAGCAGTTTATCATGGCGGCGTTCCTCTGGAAACACCATATATTTT; CDR3: CASSLSWRRSSGNTIYF
V: TRBV9; J: TRBJ1-6; D: NA; size: many; DNA: TGTGCCAGCAGCGTAGGGCAGGGAGGCTCACCCCTCCACTTT; CDR3: CASSVGQGGSPLHF
V: TRBV12-3/TRBV12-4; J: TRBJ2-1; D: NA; size: NA; DNA: TGTGCCAGCAGTGGAGGAGGGGACTCCTACAATGAGCAGTTCTTC; CDR3: CASSGGGDSYNEQFF
V: TRBV12-3/TRBV12-4; J: TRBJ2-7; D: NA; size: few; DNA: TGTGCCAGCAGCCGCGGGCCGGAGGCCGAGCAGTACTTC; CDR3: CASSRGPEAEQYF
V: TRBV6-2/TRBV6-3; J: TRBJ1-4; D: NA; size: few; DNA: TGTGCCAGCACACCGGTGGAAAATTCGTTGGCTAATGAAAAACTGTTTTTT; CDR3: CASTPVENSLANEKLFF
V: TRBV28; J: TRBJ1-5; D: NA; size: few; DNA: TGTGCCAGCAGATCCCCCCCCGGGGGTCAGCCCCAGCATTTT; CDR3: CASRSPPGGQPQHF
V: TRBV18; J: TRBJ1-1; D: NA; size: many; DNA: TGTGCCAGCTCACCAAGCACAGGCGTAAATGAAGCTTTCTTT; CDR3: CASSPSTGVNEAFF
V: TRBV6-2/TRBV6-3; J: TRBJ1-4; D: NA; size: many; DNA: TGTGCCAGCAGTCCCACCAGGGGTGCAACTAATGAAAAACTGTTTTTT; CDR3: CASSPTRGATNEKLFF
V: TRBV6-1; J: TRBJ1-5; D: NA; size: NA; DNA: TGTGCCAGCACCCTGGGGCCAGGGGAGGAGCCCCAGCATTTT; CDR3: CASTLGPGEEPQHF
V: TRBV4-2; J: TRBJ2-5; D: TRBD2; size: NA; DNA: TGTGCCAGCAGCCAAGAGTTTCGAGCGGGGGGTACCCAAGAGACCCAGTACTTC; CDR3: CASSQEFRAGGTQETQYF
V: TRBV20-1; J: TRBJ2-3; D: NA; size: few; DNA: TGCAGTGCCGGTGTGCCTCACACAGATACGCAGTATTTT; CDR3: CSAGVPHTDTQYF
V: TRBV27; J: TRBJ2-7; D: TRBD1; size: NA; DNA: TGTGCCAGCAGTTCCTGGACAGGGGCGATATACGAGCAGTACTTC; CDR3: CASSSWTGAIYEQYF
V: TRBV2; J: TRBJ1-1; D: NA; size: NA; DNA: TGTGCCAGCAGTCCGGGGCTAACTGAAGCTTTCTTT; CDR3: CASSPGLTEAFF
V: TRBV28; J: TRBJ2-1; D: NA; size: NA; DNA: TGTGCCAGCAGCTGGACTGCTGAGCAGTTCTTC; CDR3: CASSWTAEQFF
V: TRBV28; J: TRBJ1-3; D: TRBD1; size: NA; DNA: TGTGCCAGCAGCTCAAGCGGACAGGGATCTGGAAACACCATATATTTT; CDR3: CASSSSGQGSGNTIYF
V: TRBV27; J: TRBJ2-3; D: NA; size: NA; DNA: TGTGCCAGCAGCCCCTCCACCCTGGCGGGAGATACGCAGTATTTT; CDR3: CASSPSTLAGDTQYF
V: TRBV2; J: TRBJ2-5; D: NA; size: few; DNA: TGTGCCAGCAGTGTCGACGGGGATGAAGAGACCCAGTACTTC; CDR3: CASSVDGDEETQYF
V: TRBV5-5; J: TRBJ2-5; D: TRBD1; size: many; DNA: TGTGCCAGCAGCTTGGGACAGGGGGCCAGCGAGACCCAGTACTTC; CDR3: CASSLGQGASETQYF
V: TRBV29-1; J: TRBJ2-3; D: TRBD1; size: many; DNA: TGCAGCGTTGGGACAGGGAGGACAGATACGCAGTATTTT; CDR3: CSVGTGRTDTQYF
V: TRBV6-1; J: TRBJ2-1; D: NA; size: many; DNA: TGTGCCAGCAGTGAAGGACGGAGCTCCTACAATGAGCAGTTCTTC; CDR3: CASSEGRSSYNEQFF
V: TRBV4-3; J: TRBJ2-3; D: NA; size: many; DNA: TGCGCCAGCAGCCAAGAGGTTCCCACTAGTCTTGCGGGCACAGATACGCAGTATTTT; CDR3: CASSQEVPTSLAGTDTQYF
V: TRBV14; J: TRBJ2-1; D: TRBD2; size: few; DNA: TGTGCCAGCAGCCATCTTAGCGGGGGCAATGAGCAGTTCTTC; CDR3: CASSHLSGGNEQFF